The 24 T cell receptor beta chains in this list originate from one sample, sequenced in a study of control samples from healthy donors and cancer patients. The table came from immunoSEQ multiplex PCR; TCRdb's copy has only in-frame clones and leaves some out. The data hold over 90,000 clones, with about 89% observed a single time. Sequenced input: PBMCs. These receptors were taken from a man aged 55 to 70 with lung cancer.

V is TRBV7-3 and J is TRBJ2-7; 10 bases fit TRBD2. Germline CDR1 and CDR2: SGHTA and FQGTGA. Unmatched junction bases numbered 7, after V lost 5 bases and J lost 3 bases. The CDR3 is 15 amino acids. The CDR3 nucleotides read TGTGCCAGCAGCCCCTTAGCGGGGGGCCACTACGAGCAGTACTTC. Translating it yields CASSPLAGGHYEQYF.

The chain joins TRBV5-1 to TRBJ1-2; 10 positions match TRBD1. The germline gives CDR1 SGHRS, CDR2 YFSETQ. CDR3 length: 15 amino acids. The V segment lost 2 bases and the J segment 2 bases; nucleotides outside the gene matches: 3. CDR3 nucleotides: TGCGCCAGCAGCTTAGTGGACAGGGGGAACTATGGCTACACCTTC. It specifies CASSLVDRGNYGYTF.

This clone has a single count. The chain links TRBV5-1 to TRBJ1-3, with 7 bases lining up with TRBD1. The CDR3 sequence is 14 residues long. After removal of 0 bases from V and 14 bases from J, the junction contained 11 bases not matched to a gene. Looked up from germline, CDR1 is SGHRS and CDR2 is YFSETQ. The CDR3 reads CASSLGGTEDLLYF. CDR3 bases: TGCGCCAGCAGCTTGGGAGGGACAGAGGATCTATTATATTTT.

The chain joins TRBV29-1 to TRBJ2-1; TRBD1 is a possible D gene (6 bases). This CDR3 is 15 amino acids long. Germline assignment: CDR1 SQVTM and CDR2 ANQGSEA. V was trimmed by 1 base and J by 2 bases, leaving 12 bases between them. The CDR3 bases are TGCAGCGTTGAAGGTGACAGGCGAACCTACAATGAGCAGTTCTTC. Translating it yields CSVEGDRRTYNEQFF.

The chain couples TRBV7-3 to TRBJ2-3; D is unclear. The CDR3 runs 13 residues. V shed 1 base and J shed 2 bases, with 4 bases lying between them. In germline, CDR1 is SGHTA, CDR2 FQGTGA. CDR3 sequence reads: CASSLNPTDTQYF. The DNA for the CDR3 is TGTGCCAGCAGCTTAAATCCCACAGATACGCAGTATTTT.

This clone was seen just once. The chain couples TRBV18 to TRBJ1-2, with 7 bases matching TRBD1. The V and J ends lost 3 bases and 4 bases, in that order; junction bases with no gene match: 5. CDR3 size: 14 residues. From germline, CDR1 is KGHSH and CDR2 LQKENI. DNA of the CDR3: TGTGCCAGCTCACCGGGGGACAGCCCCTATGGCTACACCTTC. The encoded protein is CASSPGDSPYGYTF. Complete variable domain (other parts from reference TRBV18 and TRBJ1-2): NAGVMQNPRHLVRRRGQEARLRCSPMKGHSHVYWYRQLPEEGLKFMVYLQKENIIDESGMPKERFSAEFPKEGPSILRIQQVVRGDSAAYFCASSPGDSPYGYTFGSGTRLTVV.

This clone was detected once. This chain joins TRBV7-2 and TRBJ1-5, with D maybe TRBD1 (6 bases). Germline V gene sequence: CDR1 SGHTA, CDR2 FQGNSA. V was pared by 5 bases and J by 1 base, with 12 bases between. The CDR3 spans 15 residues. The CDR3 DNA sequence: TGTGCCAGCAGCGCCAGGGGAGAAAGCAATCAGCCCCAGCATTTT. This sequence encodes CASSARGESNQPQHF.

The genes are TRBV12-5 and TRBJ1-6, with D unresolved. V was pared by 4 bases and J by 5 bases, with 6 bases between. This CDR3 comprises 13 residues. CDR1 and CDR2 from the germline V gene are LGHNT and FRNRAP. The CDR3 coding sequence is TGTGCTAGTGGTTCTCAGGATAATTCACCCCTCCACTTT. Translated, it gives CASGSQDNSPLHF.

This chain connects TRBV12-5 to TRBJ2-1; 8 bases are shared with TRBD2. The germline CDR1 and CDR2 sequences are LGHNT and FRNRAP. V shed 6 bases and J 4 bases; nucleotides not matched to a gene: 14. The CDR3 contains 17 residues. CDR3 in DNA: TGTGCTAGTGGCTATACCCCCGACGGGGGGGCATACAATGAGCAGTTCTTC. It yields the protein CASGYTPDGGAYNEQFF.

The chain couples TRBV5-1 to TRBJ1-1, with a tentative D call TRBD1 (6 bases). The germline V gene encodes CDR1 SGHRS and CDR2 YFSETQ. This CDR3 has 15 residues. V lost 4 bases, J lost 8 bases, and 21 bases lay in between. CDR3 in amino acids: CASSLTGREGDEAFF. The CDR3 nucleotides read TGCGCCAGCAGCCTTACAGGTAGGGAGGGGGACGAAGCTTTCTTT.

In its sample, this clone was seen a few times. This sequence joins TRBV6-4 and TRBJ1-1, with a tentative D call TRBD1 (5 bases). CDR1 MRHNA and CDR2 SNTAGT come from the germline V gene. The CDR3 is made up of 13 amino acids. The ends were cut back, 6 bases at V and 1 base at J, with 9 bases in the middle. In DNA, the CDR3 is TGTGCCAGCAGGCAGGGTACGAACACTGAAGCTTTCTTT. Its translation is CASRQGTNTEAFF.

V gene TRBV5-8 combines with J gene TRBJ2-7, with 9 nucleotides matching TRBD1. CDR1 is SGHTS and CDR2 is YDEGEE in the germline V gene. The CDR3 spans 14 residues. Germline trimming cut 4 bases from V and 3 bases from J; bases unmatched to any gene: 5. The CDR3 loop is CASSIRQGGYEQYV. DNA of the CDR3: TGTGCCAGCAGCATCCGACAGGGGGGCTACGAGCAGTACGTC.

This chain connects TRBV4-1 to TRBJ1-6; D possibly corresponds to TRBD1 (5 bases). Trimming pared 4 bases from V and 4 bases from J, leaving 17 bases between. This CDR3 is 17 amino acids long. Germline-derived CDR1 and CDR2 are MGHRA and YSYEKL. The CDR3 is CASSLQGWGLYNSPLHF. The CDR3 region has the DNA TGCGCCAGCAGCCTTCAAGGGTGGGGGTTGTATAATTCACCCCTCCACTTT.

V gene TRBV3-1 (or the pseudogene TRBV3-2) combines with J gene TRBJ1-1; D possibly corresponds to TRBD1 (6 bases). This CDR3 is 13 amino acids long. V lost 8 bases to trimming and J lost 0 bases, with 10 bases between them. Germline CDR1 LGHDT, CDR2 YNNKEL (reference sequence). CDR3 sequence: CASADRLNTEAFF. CDR3 coding DNA: TGTGCCAGCGCGGACAGACTGAACACTGAAGCTTTCTTT.

The chain links TRBV3-1 (or the pseudogene TRBV3-2) to TRBJ1-2; a weak D match, TRBD1 (5 bases). V was cut by 0 bases and J by 5 bases, with 10 bases left in between. The CDR3 covers 14 residues. CDR1 and CDR2 (germline): LGHDT, YNNKEL (reference sequence). The CDR3 is CASSQDWGLYGYTF. The DNA of the CDR3 is TGTGCCAGCAGCCAAGACTGGGGGTTATATGGCTACACCTTC.

The chain uses TRBV30 and TRBJ2-5; 12 bases align to TRBD2. Germline V CDR1 and CDR2: GTSNPN, SVGIG (reference sequence). V lost 5 bases to trimming and J lost 6 bases; unmatched junction nucleotides: 7. This CDR3 region has 14 residues. The CDR3, as DNA: TGTGCCTGGTCTAGCGGGGGGGCCGGAAAGACCCAGTACTTC. This codes for CAWSSGGAGKTQYF.

The chain links TRBV10-1 to TRBJ2-1, with TRBD1 as a possible D gene (6 bases). Germline-derived CDR1 and CDR2 are WNHNN and SYGVQD (reference sequence). With 2 bases removed from V and 4 bases from J, the gap between germline ends came to 12 bases. CDR3 length: 15 residues. This CDR3 is CASSESGGRYNEQFF. The DNA for the CDR3 is TGCGCCAGCAGTGAGAGTGGGGGCCGATACAATGAGCAGTTCTTC.

This sequence joins TRBV12-3 or TRBV12-4 and TRBJ1-2; D is possibly TRBD1 (6 bases). With 7 bases removed from V and 7 bases from J, the gap between germline ends came to 13 bases. CDR3 length: 12 residues. The CDR3 DNA sequence: TGTGCCAGCACCCTTACAGGGTCTGGCTACACCTTC. This gives the protein CASTLTGSGYTF.

The DNA for the CDR3 is TGTGCCAGCAGCTTCCTATCGGGGGGCGACGAAAAACTGTTTTTT. Translated, it gives CASSFLSGGDEKLFF. This chain links TRBV7-9 with TRBJ1-4; D is perhaps TRBD1 (6 bases). V was shortened by 3 bases and J by 8 bases, with 16 bases between the two germline ends. CDR3 length: 15 residues. Germline V gene lookup returns CDR1 SEHNR and CDR2 FQNEAQ (reference sequence).

This chain uses TRBV6-1 with TRBJ2-1, with 11 bases aligning to TRBD2. Germline loops: CDR1 MNHNS, CDR2 SASEGT. CDR3 size: 17 residues. J was trimmed by 0 bases and V by 4 bases; bases with no gene match: 5. The CDR3 coding sequence is TGTGCCAGCAGTGGGGCTAGCGGGGGGTTCTCCTACAATGAGCAGTTCTTC. It yields the protein CASSGASGGFSYNEQFF.

The chain has TRBV4-2 and TRBJ1-1; TRBD1 matches at 7 bases. Per the germline V gene, CDR1 is LGHNA and CDR2 is YNFKEQ. The CDR3 covers 13 residues. V was clipped by 7 bases and J by 5 bases; unmatched bases: 7. CDR3 loop: CASTPAGQTEAFF. In DNA, the CDR3 is TGTGCCAGCACCCCGGCGGGACAGACTGAAGCTTTCTTT.

The gene calls are TRBV5-1 and TRBJ1-4; the match to TRBD1 covers 8 bases. The V and J ends lost 3 bases and 8 bases, in that order; junction bases with no gene match: 9. CDR1 and CDR2 (germline): SGHRS, YFSETQ. CDR3 size: 15 residues. The CDR3, as DNA: TGCGCCAGCAGCTCCGTCCCGGGACAGGTAGAAAAACTGTTTTTT. Residues: CASSSVPGQVEKLFF.

This chain connects TRBV5-6 to TRBJ2-7; TRBD1 matches 10 bases. CDR1 SGHDT and CDR2 YYEEEE come from the germline V gene. V was pared by 3 bases and J by 3 bases, with 3 bases of the junction left unmatched. The CDR3 is made up of 14 amino acids. The CDR3 coding sequence is TGTGCCAGCAGCTGGGACAGGGGTCTCTACGAGCAGTACTTC. Amino acids: CASSWDRGLYEQYF.

J is TRBJ1-3 and V is TRBV5-1; TRBD1 is a possible D gene (6 bases). CDR3 length: 16 residues. Between the trimmed V and J ends, which lost 4 bases and 2 bases, there was a span of 16 bases. The V gene's germline CDR1 is SGHRS and CDR2 YFSETQ. In DNA, the CDR3 is TGCGCCAGCAGCCTGGGGGGCGCCGGGACTGGAAACACCATATATTTT. Translating gives CASSLGGAGTGNTIYF.